This T cell receptor beta chain was sequenced during a study of shared clonotypes between healthy human individuals. Study-wide context: Plates per donor: three CD4 naive, three CD4 memory, two CD8 naive, one CD8 memory.

Regarding the study as a whole: A reduction in generation probabilities was seen for non-shared clonotypes relative to those shared by all four donors. Clonotype sharing levels among donors were expected to vary with sequencing depth.

The CDR3 length is 15 residues. Germline CDR1 reads MDHEN; CDR2 reads SYDVKM. The junction had 3 bases not matched to a gene; V was cut back by 2 bases and J by 4 bases. Points on this clone: The antigen remains undetermined. Distinct nucleotide sequences in the sample also encode this CDR3.

The protocol was immunoSEQ multiplex PCR, while the TCRdb copy is restricted to in-frame clones and leaves out a portion. The sample comprises 2 million to 3 million clones, 93% of which are singletons, and 0.35% to 0.45% rests with the top ten. This sequence originates from a man aged 18-30 years in good health. Some clones in this sample may be carry-over from other donors' samples. The rearrangement links TRBV28 to TRBJ1-4; 8 bases match TRBD1. The sample consisted of naive CD4+ T cells from PBMCs. The subset was: CD45RA+ positively selected. CDR3 protein: CASSLQGAGNEKLFF. CDR3 nucleotides: TGTGCCAGCAGTTTACAGGGGGCGGGTAATGAAAAACTGTTTTTT.